The next 4 T cell receptor beta chains were all read from a single sample in a study of T cell responses to AZD1222 COVID-19 vaccine. TCRdb's copy holds only in-frame clones and misses some; the assay was immunoSEQ multiplex PCR. This sample has some 150,000 clones, with roughly 87% found just once. Sample: peripheral blood, taken 28 days after the second AZD1222 dose. The source of these receptors is an adult who received the AZD1222 COVID-19 vaccine.

The chain links TRBV18 to TRBJ2-1, with TRBD1 matching over 10 bases. Germline V CDR1 and CDR2: KGHSH, LQKENI. J gave up 7 bases and V 4 bases, and 7 bases lay outside the gene matches. CDR3 length: 15 amino acids. CDR3 bases: TGTGCCAGCTCACTCCGGGACAGGGGATGGAATGAGCAGTTCTTC. Translation gives CASSLRDRGWNEQFF.

The chain carries TRBV6-2 or TRBV6-3 and TRBJ1-1, with 7 bases aligning to TRBD1. Germline V lookup: CDR1 MNHEY, CDR2 SVGEGT. J gave up 1 base and V 6 bases, and 5 bases lay outside the gene matches. The CDR3 runs to 14 residues. CDR3 residues: CASRYRGGNTEAFF. CDR3 nucleotide sequence: TGTGCCAGCAGGTACAGGGGCGGGAACACTGAAGCTTTCTTT.

The CDR3 spells CASSLAERVQETQYF. The CDR3 DNA reads TGTGCCAGCAGCTTAGCCGAGAGGGTCCAAGAGACCCAGTACTTC. V is TRBV7-2 and J is TRBJ2-5, with D perhaps TRBD2 (5 bases). The CDR3 spans 15 residues. The V end was cut by 0 bases, the J end by 1 base, with 9 bases between. Germline V gives CDR1 SGHTA, CDR2 FQGNSA.

This chain joins TRBV6-5 and TRBJ2-1; D uncertain. V shed 6 bases and J shed 0 bases, with 12 bases lying between them. CDR3 length: 15 residues. CDR1 MNHEY and CDR2 SVGAGI come from the germline V gene. The CDR3 sequence is CASRTTDISYNEQFF. The CDR3 DNA reads TGTGCCAGCAGGACGACGGATATCTCCTACAATGAGCAGTTCTTC.